Presented here are 28 T cell receptor beta chains from one specimen sequenced in a study of CD8 T cells in Susac syndrome. Random-hexamer reverse transcription was applied to about 0.45 to 1 ug RNA. TCRdb called the immunoSEQ multiplex PCR reads again in MiXCR, with one record for every CDR3 protein. The sample carries around 140,000 distinct CDR3 sequences, roughly 80% recorded once. The material sequenced was CD8+ T cells from PBMCs. The origin of the receptors is a human donor with multiple sclerosis.

The V and J genes are TRBV18 and TRBJ2-1; possibly TRBD1 for D (5 bases). The CDR3 loop spans 14 amino acids. Germline values: CDR1 KGHSH, CDR2 LQKENI. Trimming pared 4 bases from V and 5 bases from J, leaving 12 bases between. The CDR3 bases are TGTGCCAGCTCACAGGGAACAGGCAACAATGAGCAGTTCTTC. It encodes CASSQGTGNNEQFF.

This clonotype came up once. The chain has TRBV5-5 and TRBJ1-1, with D possibly being TRBD1 (6 bases). Trimming took 2 bases from V and 4 from J, leaving 12 bases between them. This CDR3 spans 14 amino acids. The germline V gene has CDR1 SGHKS and CDR2 YYEKEE (reference sequence). CDR3 coding DNA: TGTGCCAGCAGCTTTGGTCGGGGGCCCACTGAAGCTTTCTTT. It codes for CASSFGRGPTEAFF.

The CDR3 nucleotides read TGTGCCAGCAGTAGTAGCGGGAACAATGAGCAGTTCTTC. This codes for CASSSSGNNEQFF. This chain connects TRBV12-3 or TRBV12-4 to TRBJ2-1; 8 bases fit TRBD2. Unmatched junction bases numbered 2, after V lost 5 bases and J lost 5 bases. The length of the CDR3 is 13 residues.

This clonotype was recorded a few times. DNA for the CDR3: TGTGCCAGCAGCGCTTCTACCTACAATGAGCAGTTCTTC. Residues: CASSASTYNEQFF. This chain joins TRBV7-9 and TRBJ2-1, with D hard to call. The V and J ends lost 5 bases and 2 bases respectively, with 7 bases between them. The CDR3 is 13 amino acids. Germline CDR1 is SEHNR and CDR2 is FQNEAQ (reference sequence).

This clonotype came up once. The rearrangement joins TRBV6-2 or TRBV6-3 to TRBJ2-7, with D possibly TRBD2 on 6 matching bases. Germline V CDR1 and CDR2: MNHEY, SVGEGT. Trimming cost V 3 bases and J 0 bases, with 12 bases left between them. This CDR3 comprises 15 residues. The CDR3 reads CASSYGLANSYEQYV. CDR3 nucleotide sequence: TGTGCCAGCAGTTATGGTCTAGCGAACTCCTACGAGCAGTACGTC.

The V gene is TRBV29-1, the J gene TRBJ2-3; D gene uncertain. Germline values: CDR1 SQVTM, CDR2 ANQGSEA. V was shortened by 8 bases and J by 0 bases, with 21 bases between the two germline ends. CDR3 length: 16 residues. For the CDR3, the DNA is TGCAGCCTACACCTTCTAAAAGCCGCTAGCACAGATACGCAGTATTTT. It is translated as CSLHLLKAASTDTQYF.

The chain employs TRBV4-1 and TRBJ2-5; 11 bases map to TRBD2. The junction had 14 bases not matched to a gene; V was cut back by 3 bases and J by 8 bases. Germline loops: CDR1 MGHRA, CDR2 YSYEKL. The CDR3 runs 17 residues. The CDR3 region has the DNA TGCGCCAGCAGCCAGCATGGCCCGGGACTAGCGGATACTACCCAGTACTTC. It encodes CASSQHGPGLADTTQYF.

This clonotype came up once. V gene TRBV25-1 combines with J gene TRBJ2-5; the D gene is possibly TRBD1 (6 bases). CDR3 length: 16 residues. The V and J ends lost 4 bases and 5 bases respectively, with 20 bases between them. Germline CDR1 is MGHDK and CDR2 is SYGVNS. In DNA, the CDR3 is TGTGCCAGCAGTGGATTCAGGGGCCCTGCCGGGGAGACCCAGTACTTC. Translation gives CASSGFRGPAGETQYF.

The CDR3, as DNA: TGTGCCAGCAGCGTAAGCGGGGGATACAATGAGCAGTTCTTC. It codes for CASSVSGGYNEQFF. V is TRBV9 and J is TRBJ2-1, with 8 bases aligning to TRBD2. J lost 4 bases, V lost 1 base, and 1 base had no gene match. This CDR3 spans 14 amino acids. Germline CDR1 SGDLS, CDR2 YYNGEE.

The rearrangement joins TRBV12-3 or TRBV12-4 to TRBJ1-5; D is ambiguous. Trimming stripped 6 bases from V and 1 base from J, with 10 bases between. This CDR3 is 14 amino acids long. In DNA, the CDR3 is TGTGCCAGCAGCTCCGGGGAGAGCAATCAGCCCCAGCATTTT. The encoded protein is CASSSGESNQPQHF.

The rearrangement uses TRBV2 and TRBJ2-4, with 7 bases matching TRBD1. The CDR3 has 16 amino acids. Germline V lookup: CDR1 SNHLY, CDR2 FYNNEI. Losses at the gene ends were 1 base for V and 6 bases for J; bases not matched to a gene: 9. The CDR3 DNA follows: TGTGCCAGCAGTGAAGGGATCGGACAGGTCCTAAACATTCAGTACTTC. Its protein is CASSEGIGQVLNIQYF.

This chain uses TRBV11-2 with TRBJ2-1, with 9 bases lining up with TRBD2. The trim removed 5 bases at V and 7 bases at J, leaving 18 bases unmatched. Germline V gene sequence: CDR1 SGHAT, CDR2 FQNNGV. The length of the CDR3 is 18 residues. The CDR3 sequence: CASSGRVDSGSLMNEQFF. In DNA, the CDR3 is TGTGCCAGCAGCGGACGGGTGGATAGCGGGAGTTTGATGAATGAGCAGTTCTTC.

The chain uses TRBV12-3 or TRBV12-4 and TRBJ2-7; TRBD2 agrees at 8 bases. The J segment lost 3 bases and the V segment lost 1 base, leaving 8 bases of the junction unmatched. CDR3 length equals 16 residues. CDR3 bases: TGTGCCAGCAGTTTAGTTGGGGCGGGGGGTGGCTACGAGCAGTACTTC. This sequence encodes CASSLVGAGGGYEQYF.

The chain links TRBV13 to TRBJ2-1; the D gene is possibly TRBD2 (5 bases). The CDR3 covers 14 residues. Trimming took 1 base from V and 6 from J, leaving 10 bases between them. Germline V gene data show CDR1 as PRHDT and CDR2 as FYEKMQ (reference sequence). CDR3 amino acids: CASSLERVANEQFF. The CDR3 nucleotides are TGTGCCAGCAGCTTAGAGAGGGTAGCCAATGAGCAGTTCTTC. Based on the CDR3 plus reference TRBV13 and TRBJ2-1, the full variable domain is AAGVIQSPRHLIKEKRETATLKCYPIPRHDTVYWYQQGPGQDPQFLISFYEKMQSDKGSIPDRFSAQQFSDYHSELNMSSLELGDSALYFCASSLERVANEQFFGPGTRLTVL.

V is TRBV29-1 and J is TRBJ1-1; possibly TRBD1 for D (5 bases). This CDR3 has 11 residues. Looked up from germline, CDR1 is SQVTM and CDR2 is ANQGSEA. Trimming stripped 6 bases from V and 6 bases from J, with 11 bases between. For the CDR3, the DNA is TGCAGCGTGCCCCAGGGTGCTGAAGCTTTCTTT. Its protein is CSVPQGAEAFF.

This clonotype has only a few counts. The chain has TRBV27 and TRBJ2-7; the match to TRBD1 covers 7 bases. Germline CDR1 MNHEY, CDR2 SMNVEV (reference sequence). The trim removed 6 bases at V and 2 bases at J, leaving 1 base unmatched. CDR3 length equals 12 residues. The CDR3 sequence is CASRGQTYEQYF. In DNA form, the CDR3 reads TGTGCCAGCAGGGGACAGACCTACGAGCAGTACTTC.

The V and J genes are TRBV6-1 and TRBJ2-7; 7 bases are a match to TRBD1. This CDR3 region has 12 residues. J was trimmed by 9 bases and V by 6 bases; bases with no gene match: 8. CDR1 and CDR2 from the germline V gene are MNHNS and SASEGT. DNA for the CDR3: TGTGCCAGCAGCCCTGACAGGGTCGGGCAGTACTTC. Amino acid sequence: CASSPDRVGQYF.

The V call is TRBV24-1, the J call TRBJ2-1, with TRBD1 matching 10 bases. The CDR3 loop spans 16 amino acids. The germline V gene has CDR1 KGHDR and CDR2 SFDVKD. Trimming at V came to 5 bases and at J to 4 bases, leaving 7 bases not matched to a gene. This CDR3 reads CATSGLPGQGYNEQFF. In DNA form, the CDR3 reads TGTGCCACCAGTGGTTTACCGGGACAGGGGTACAATGAGCAGTTCTTC.

This clonotype was observed a few times. The chain links TRBV7-9 to TRBJ2-1; D may match TRBD1 or TRBD2 (5 bases each). From germline, CDR1 is SEHNR and CDR2 FQNEAQ (reference sequence). CDR3 size: 15 residues. The V gene lost 5 bases and the J gene lost 2 bases, with 13 bases spanning the gap. The CDR3 here is CASSPPGTPYNEQFF. CDR3 coding DNA: TGTGCCAGCAGCCCTCCCGGGACGCCCTACAATGAGCAGTTCTTC.

The V call is TRBV5-1, the J call TRBJ1-1; a weak D match, TRBD1 (5 bases). CDR1 is SGHRS, CDR2 YFSETQ, per germline. V was trimmed by 1 base and J by 10 bases, leaving 23 bases between them. The CDR3 is made up of 16 amino acids. The CDR3 region is CASSLTGTDILAGAFF. CDR3 coding DNA: TGCGCCAGCAGCTTGACTGGGACCGACATTTTAGCGGGAGCTTTCTTT.

The gene calls are TRBV6-2 or TRBV6-3 and TRBJ1-5; maybe TRBD1 (5 bases). The CDR3 length is 15 residues. The V gene lost 5 bases and the J gene lost 5 bases, with 16 bases spanning the gap. Germline loops: CDR1 MNHEY, CDR2 SVGEGT. CDR3 DNA sequence: TGTGCCAGCAGTACCCTTGACAGATTAGATCAGCCCCAGCATTTT. Translation gives CASSTLDRLDQPQHF.

V gene TRBV7-9 combines with J gene TRBJ2-3; D uncertain. Trimming took 3 bases from V and 5 from J, leaving 9 bases between them. The CDR3 has 13 residues. The V gene's germline CDR1 is SEHNR and CDR2 FQNEAQ (reference sequence). The DNA for the CDR3 is TGTGCCAGCAGCTTTCCCATGCGAGATACGCAGTATTTT. Protein: CASSFPMRDTQYF.

This clonotype was seen a single time. The gene calls are TRBV30 and TRBJ2-1, with 7 positions matching TRBD2. V lost 8 bases, J lost 4 bases, and 11 bases stayed unmatched. Germline V gives CDR1 GTSNPN, CDR2 SVGIG (reference sequence). This CDR3 comprises 14 residues. The chain's CDR3 is CARGPSGDYNEQFF. The DNA of the CDR3 is TGTGCCAGAGGGCCCAGCGGGGATTACAATGAGCAGTTCTTC.

This clonotype was counted a single time. The chain uses TRBV29-1 and TRBJ1-2; a weak D match, TRBD1 (5 bases). Germline CDR1 and CDR2: SQVTM and ANQGSEA. The ends were cut back, 6 bases at V and 13 bases at J, with 21 bases in the middle. The CDR3 is 12 amino acids. DNA for the CDR3: TGCAGCGTCACCGGGACCCCCCTCTTTGGCACCTTC. This encodes CSVTGTPLFGTF.

This chain links TRBV2 with TRBJ1-4, with no clear D. Germline lookup yields CDR1 SNHLY and CDR2 FYNNEI. The CDR3 has 15 residues. V was cut by 2 bases and J by 5 bases, with 12 bases left in between. The CDR3 protein is CASSELGSRNEKLFF. CDR3 coding DNA: TGTGCCAGCAGTGAATTGGGCAGCCGGAATGAAAAACTGTTTTTT.

V is TRBV7-2 and J is TRBJ2-3; 9 nucleotides align to TRBD1. CDR1 SGHTA and CDR2 FQGNSA come from the germline V gene. The CDR3 consists of 16 residues. V was pared by 5 bases and J by 0 bases, with 6 bases of the junction left unmatched. CDR3 residues: CASSPPTGGSTDTQYF. In DNA, the CDR3 is TGTGCCAGCAGCCCCCCGACAGGGGGAAGCACAGATACGCAGTATTTT.

The rearrangement uses TRBV7-9 and TRBJ1-6; D perhaps matches TRBD1 (6 bases). The CDR3 length is 15 residues. V was clipped by 3 bases and J by 7 bases, with 13 bases between them. Germline V gene data show CDR1 as SEHNR and CDR2 as FQNEAQ (reference sequence). The CDR3 DNA is TGTGCCAGCAGCTTTACGCTAACAGGGAATTCACCCCTCCACTTT. This encodes CASSFTLTGNSPLHF.

V gene TRBV6-1 combines with J gene TRBJ1-1; D unresolved. CDR1 MNHNS and CDR2 SASEGT come from the germline V gene. CDR3 length equals 11 residues. The V end was cut by 8 bases, the J end by 4 bases, with 8 bases between. The CDR3 nucleotides are TGTGCCAGCGGAGGAATCACTGAAGCTTTCTTT. Residues: CASGGITEAFF.